The 27 T cell receptor beta chains in this list originate from one sample, sequenced in a study of blood T cells in healthy people across ages. Through a sample-barcoded 5' primer and a J-beta primer mix, a second PCR was run for about 6 to 12 cycles. MiXCR was run by TCRdb on the 5' RACE reads, yielding one entry per CDR3 protein. The data contain 720,000 or so distinct CDR3 sequences, around 41% of them seen just once; the ten biggest clones take up about 30%. Sequencing was performed on blood. The source of these receptors is a man at least 80 years old in good health.

The chain couples TRBV5-4 to TRBJ2-4, with TRBD2 identical over 11 bases. Germline V lookup: CDR1 SGHNT, CDR2 YYREEE (reference sequence). Trimming took 9 bases from V and 4 from J; bases not matched to a gene: 21. CDR3 size: 19 residues. CDR3 residues: CATQGGLAGGERSKNIQYF. CDR3 nucleotides: TGTGCCACCCAGGGGGGGCTAGCGGGAGGTGAAAGGAGTAAAAACATTCAGTACTTC.

This clonotype was observed a few times. The chain employs TRBV9 and TRBJ2-3, with 15 nucleotides matching TRBD2. The CDR3 is 18 amino acids. V gave up 0 bases and J gave up 4 bases; unmatched junction bases: 6. The germline CDR1 and CDR2 sequences are SGDLS and YYNGEE. The CDR3: CASSVGGTSGGIADTQYF. CDR3 nucleotide sequence: TGTGCCAGCAGCGTAGGCGGGACTAGCGGGGGGATCGCAGATACGCAGTATTTT.

This clonotype was recorded many times. The chain carries TRBV7-9 and TRBJ1-2, with D maybe TRBD1 (5 bases). The germline V gene has CDR1 SEHNR and CDR2 FQNEAQ (reference sequence). This CDR3 spans 13 amino acids. V was clipped by 0 bases and J by 6 bases, with 8 bases between them. The CDR3 DNA sequence: TGTGCCAGCAGCTTAGCCGGGACGGATGGCTACACCTTC. Amino acids: CASSLAGTDGYTF.

The V gene is TRBV5-6, the J gene TRBJ1-1, with D unclear. V shed 0 bases and J shed 1 base, with 13 bases lying between them. Germline CDR1 is SGHDT and CDR2 is YYEEEE. CDR3 length: 16 amino acids. The CDR3, as DNA: TGTGCCAGCAGCTTGGCACAAACGAGTAAGAACACTGAAGCTTTCTTT. Translation gives CASSLAQTSKNTEAFF. The full variable domain, its missing parts supplied by reference TRBV5-6 and TRBJ1-1, is DAGVTQSPTHLIKTRGQQVTLRCSPKSGHDTVSWYQQALGQGPQFIFQYYEEEERQRGNFPDRFSGHQFPNYSSELNVNALLLGDSALYLCASSLAQTSKNTEAFFGQGTRLTVV.

The chain combines TRBV11-2 with TRBJ2-1; the D call may be TRBD1 or TRBD2 (5 bases each). CDR3 length: 16 residues. The V end was cut by 5 bases, the J end by 3 bases, with 17 bases between. Germline CDR1 and CDR2: SGHAT and FQNNGV. The CDR3 protein is CASSPPGRPRYNEQFF. As DNA, the CDR3 is TGTGCCAGCAGCCCGCCGGGGCGCCCTCGCTACAATGAGCAGTTCTTC.

The V call is TRBV5-4, the J call TRBJ2-1; TRBD2 matches at 9 bases. In germline, CDR1 is SGHNT, CDR2 YYREEE (reference sequence). J lost 8 bases, V lost 0 bases, and 3 bases had no gene match. This CDR3 is built from 14 residues. The CDR3 sequence is CASSLASGNDEQFF. For the CDR3, the DNA is TGTGCCAGCAGCTTGGCTAGCGGGAACGATGAGCAGTTCTTC.

The V gene is TRBV6-2 or TRBV6-3, the J gene TRBJ2-2; 7 bases are shared with TRBD1. Germline trimming cut 6 bases from V and 1 base from J; bases unmatched to any gene: 8. The CDR3 spans 16 residues. From germline, CDR1 is MNHEY and CDR2 SVGEGT. CDR3 bases: TGTGCCAGCAGAGTACACAGGACAGGGAACACCGGGGAGCTGTTTTTT. Residues: CASRVHRTGNTGELFF.

This clonotype was observed a few times. J is TRBJ2-7 and V is TRBV4-2; D not certain. The assigned J gene may be wrong: the sequence end matches TRBJ2-5 better. This CDR3 spans 20 amino acids. The germline CDR1 and CDR2 sequences are LGHNA and YNFKEQ. The CDR3 region has the DNA TGTGCCAGCAGCCAAGATTCAACCCACTATTATGAAGCTGGCCAAGAGACCCAGTACTTC. Its protein is CASSQDSTHYYEAGQETQYF.

The rearrangement uses TRBV20-1 and TRBJ2-1; no reliable D call. Trimming left V 2 bases short and J 2 bases short, with 10 bases between. Per the germline V gene, CDR1 is DFQATT and CDR2 is SNEGSKA (reference sequence). The CDR3 length is 14 residues. The CDR3 nucleotides are TGCAGTGCTAGACGGCAGTTTACCTACAATGAGCAGTTCTTC. Translated: CSARRQFTYNEQFF.

The gene calls are TRBV5-1 and TRBJ2-3; 7 positions agree with TRBD1. The junction had 8 bases not matched to a gene; V was cut back by 4 bases and J by 6 bases. CDR1 and CDR2 from the germline V gene are SGHRS and YFSETQ. The CDR3 loop spans 14 amino acids. The CDR3 here is CASSRDSLGDTQYF. DNA of the CDR3: TGCGCCAGCAGCCGGGACAGCCTTGGGGATACGCAGTATTTT.

The rearrangement links TRBV7-8 to TRBJ2-7, with 10 bases that match TRBD1. V lost 5 bases to trimming and J lost 6 bases; unmatched junction nucleotides: 4. This CDR3 region has 13 residues. Germline V gene lookup returns CDR1 SGHVS and CDR2 FQNEAQ. CDR3 nucleotide sequence: TGTGCCAGCAGCGTAGACAGGGGGCTCGAGCAGTACTTC. It yields the protein CASSVDRGLEQYF. The full variable domain, in which reference TRBV7-8 and TRBJ2-7 provide the parts outside the CDR3, is GAGVSQSPRYKVAKRGQDVALRCDPISGHVSLFWYQQALGQGPEFLTYFQNEAQLDKSGLPSDRFFAERPEGSVSTLKIQRTQQEDSAVYLCASSVDRGLEQYFGPGTRLTVT.

In its sample, this clonotype was seen many times. V gene TRBV3-1 combines with J gene TRBJ2-3; D unresolved. CDR1 and CDR2 (germline): LGHDT, YNNKEL (reference sequence). V was trimmed by 4 bases and J by 4 bases, leaving 6 bases between them. CDR3 length: 12 residues. CDR3 amino acids: CASSPGADTQYF. The CDR3 DNA sequence: TGTGCCAGCAGCCCCGGAGCAGATACGCAGTATTTT.

This clonotype was counted only a few times. The chain couples TRBV6-1 to TRBJ1-6; unclear D gene. Germline V gives CDR1 MNHNS, CDR2 SASEGT. This CDR3 has 13 residues. Trimming left V 8 bases short and J 9 bases short, with 14 bases between. In DNA, the CDR3 is TGTGCCAGCGGAGAGACGATTGGTTCACCCCTCCACTTT. This codes for CASGETIGSPLHF.

CDR3 amino acids: CASSQETGMNTEAFF. The CDR3 DNA sequence: TGCGCCAGCAGCCAAGAGACAGGGATGAACACTGAAGCTTTCTTT. The chain uses TRBV4-3 and TRBJ1-1, with 7 nucleotides matching TRBD1. The CDR3 spans 15 residues. V shed 0 bases and J 0 bases; nucleotides not matched to a gene: 1. Germline CDR1 reads LGHNA; CDR2 reads YSLEER.

The genes are TRBV9 and TRBJ2-1; the match to TRBD2 covers 11 bases. The CDR3 is 18 residues long. Losses at the gene ends were 4 bases for V and 3 bases for J; bases not matched to a gene: 12. Germline loops: CDR1 SGDLS, CDR2 YYNGEE. The chain's CDR3 is CASSFLADGTSGYNEQFF. The CDR3 bases are TGTGCCAGCAGCTTCCTCGCGGACGGGACTAGCGGCTACAATGAGCAGTTCTTC.

This sequence joins TRBV29-1 and TRBJ1-4, with TRBD1 as a possible D gene (5 bases). CDR3 length: 13 amino acids. The germline V and J ends were trimmed by 7 bases and 8 bases, with 17 bases remaining between them. Germline CDR1 is SQVTM and CDR2 is ANQGSEA. This chain's CDR3 is CSALEGFREKLFF. The CDR3 DNA sequence: TGCAGCGCCCTCGAGGGGTTCCGGGAAAAACTGTTTTTT.

The V call is TRBV9, the J call TRBJ1-1; possibly TRBD1 for D (5 bases). The CDR3 totals 14 residues. V was trimmed by 3 bases and J by 7 bases, leaving 16 bases between them. Germline V CDR1 and CDR2: SGDLS, YYNGEE. CDR3 coding DNA: TGTGCCAGCAGCGCCCAAGGCCGGGGGGTTGAAGCTTTCTTT. Its protein product is CASSAQGRGVEAFF.

This clonotype was counted between two and nine times. This sequence joins TRBV20-1 and TRBJ2-4; 8 nucleotides line up with TRBD2. The J call is uncertain, as TRBJ2-7 better fits the DNA end. Germline V gene data show CDR1 as DFQATT and CDR2 as SNEGSKA (reference sequence). This CDR3 has 14 residues. DNA for the CDR3: TGCAGTGCTACCGTAAGACGGGGGGGCAACGAGCAGTACTTC. It translates to CSATVRRGGNEQYF.

The genes are TRBV6-1 and TRBJ2-5; D gene ambiguous. Germline V gene sequence: CDR1 MNHNS, CDR2 SASEGT. The CDR3 consists of 15 residues. Trimming removed 7 bases at V and 4 bases at J, with 19 bases between. CDR3 nucleotide sequence: TGTGCCAGCAAAGGCTCCAGGTACAGCCTAGAGACCCAGTACTTC. Its protein is CASKGSRYSLETQYF.

CDR3 sequence: CASSFLQQNNQPQHF. The CDR3 DNA sequence: TGTGCCAGCAGTTTCTTACAACAGAACAATCAGCCCCAGCATTTT. V is TRBV28 and J is TRBJ1-5; D is unresolved. V gave up 3 bases and J gave up 3 bases, with 12 bases separating them. This CDR3 spans 15 amino acids. From germline, CDR1 is MDHEN and CDR2 SYDVKM.

The chain is built from TRBV20-1 and TRBJ2-1; 10 bases agree with TRBD2. Matching the DNA end better, TRBJ2-7 makes the J call doubtful. The CDR3 consists of 15 residues. In germline, CDR1 is DFQATT, CDR2 SNEGSKA (reference sequence). The CDR3 bases are TGCAGTGCAGTAGCGGGAGGTTCTTCCTACAATGAGCAGTACTTC. This sequence encodes CSAVAGGSSYNEQYF.

On this clonotype itself: This may be a read error, as it is one base from a much larger clone. V gene TRBV29-1 combines with J gene TRBJ2-4; 12 nucleotides match TRBD2. The CDR3 is 13 residues long. Looked up from germline, CDR1 is SQVTM and CDR2 is ANQGSEA. The ends lost 7 bases at V and 13 bases at J; junction bases unmatched: 11. The CDR3 DNA reads TGCAGCGGCAGACTAGCGGGAGCGCGGGAGCAGTACTTC. Translating gives CSGRLAGAREQYF.

This clonotype has only a few counts. The chain uses TRBV5-1 and TRBJ2-1; D might be TRBD2 (5 bases). CDR1 SGHRS and CDR2 YFSETQ come from the germline V gene. V was pared by 4 bases and J by 4 bases, with 12 bases between. The CDR3 is made up of 14 amino acids. DNA for the CDR3: TGCGCCAGCAGCCGATGGTCGGGGTACAATGAGCAGTTCTTC. It yields the protein CASSRWSGYNEQFF. Variable domain in full (rest from reference TRBV5-1 and TRBJ2-1): KAGVTQTPRYLIKTRGQQVTLSCSPISGHRSVSWYQQTPGQGLQFLFEYFSETQRNKGNFPGRFSGRQFSNSRSEMNVSTLELGDSALYLCASSRWSGYNEQFFGPGTRLTVL.

The table lists this clonotype with a few counts. The rearrangement links TRBV15 to TRBJ1-2; D is uncertain. This CDR3 has 14 residues. With 1 base removed from V and 2 bases from J, the gap between germline ends came to 8 bases. Germline values: CDR1 LNHNV, CDR2 YYDKDF (reference sequence). CDR3 nucleotides: TGTGCCACCAGCAGAGGCGACGGAAACTATGGCTACACCTTC. Its translation: CATSRGDGNYGYTF.

V gene TRBV20-1 combines with J gene TRBJ1-1; TRBD1 agrees at 9 bases. V trimming: 0 bases; J trimming: 7 bases; junction bases outside the gene matches: 6. Germline lookup yields CDR1 DFQATT and CDR2 SNEGSKA (reference sequence). CDR3 length: 14 residues. CDR3 residues: CSARDWDRAGEAFF. Written as DNA, the CDR3 is TGCAGTGCTAGAGATTGGGACAGGGCAGGTGAAGCTTTCTTT.

This clonotype has a handful of counts. The chain carries TRBV14 and TRBJ1-4; D is ambiguous. Trimming shortened V by 0 bases and J by 8 bases, and 16 bases separated the two germline ends. The germline V gene encodes CDR1 SGHDN and CDR2 FVKESK. CDR3 length: 16 residues. The CDR3 sequence: CASSQDLSRAREKLFF. The DNA of the CDR3 is TGTGCCAGCAGCCAAGATTTGTCGAGGGCGAGAGAAAAACTGTTTTTT.

This clonotype turned up a few times. At one end, the junction sequence differs from germline, possibly due to a read error. The rearrangement links TRBV24-1 to TRBJ2-2; D is unresolved. The CDR3 runs 14 residues. CDR1 and CDR2 (germline): KGHDR, SFDVKD. DNA for the CDR3: TGTGCCACCGGTGATGCCAATGTCCCCGGGGAGCTGTTTTTT. It codes for CATGDANVPGELFF.